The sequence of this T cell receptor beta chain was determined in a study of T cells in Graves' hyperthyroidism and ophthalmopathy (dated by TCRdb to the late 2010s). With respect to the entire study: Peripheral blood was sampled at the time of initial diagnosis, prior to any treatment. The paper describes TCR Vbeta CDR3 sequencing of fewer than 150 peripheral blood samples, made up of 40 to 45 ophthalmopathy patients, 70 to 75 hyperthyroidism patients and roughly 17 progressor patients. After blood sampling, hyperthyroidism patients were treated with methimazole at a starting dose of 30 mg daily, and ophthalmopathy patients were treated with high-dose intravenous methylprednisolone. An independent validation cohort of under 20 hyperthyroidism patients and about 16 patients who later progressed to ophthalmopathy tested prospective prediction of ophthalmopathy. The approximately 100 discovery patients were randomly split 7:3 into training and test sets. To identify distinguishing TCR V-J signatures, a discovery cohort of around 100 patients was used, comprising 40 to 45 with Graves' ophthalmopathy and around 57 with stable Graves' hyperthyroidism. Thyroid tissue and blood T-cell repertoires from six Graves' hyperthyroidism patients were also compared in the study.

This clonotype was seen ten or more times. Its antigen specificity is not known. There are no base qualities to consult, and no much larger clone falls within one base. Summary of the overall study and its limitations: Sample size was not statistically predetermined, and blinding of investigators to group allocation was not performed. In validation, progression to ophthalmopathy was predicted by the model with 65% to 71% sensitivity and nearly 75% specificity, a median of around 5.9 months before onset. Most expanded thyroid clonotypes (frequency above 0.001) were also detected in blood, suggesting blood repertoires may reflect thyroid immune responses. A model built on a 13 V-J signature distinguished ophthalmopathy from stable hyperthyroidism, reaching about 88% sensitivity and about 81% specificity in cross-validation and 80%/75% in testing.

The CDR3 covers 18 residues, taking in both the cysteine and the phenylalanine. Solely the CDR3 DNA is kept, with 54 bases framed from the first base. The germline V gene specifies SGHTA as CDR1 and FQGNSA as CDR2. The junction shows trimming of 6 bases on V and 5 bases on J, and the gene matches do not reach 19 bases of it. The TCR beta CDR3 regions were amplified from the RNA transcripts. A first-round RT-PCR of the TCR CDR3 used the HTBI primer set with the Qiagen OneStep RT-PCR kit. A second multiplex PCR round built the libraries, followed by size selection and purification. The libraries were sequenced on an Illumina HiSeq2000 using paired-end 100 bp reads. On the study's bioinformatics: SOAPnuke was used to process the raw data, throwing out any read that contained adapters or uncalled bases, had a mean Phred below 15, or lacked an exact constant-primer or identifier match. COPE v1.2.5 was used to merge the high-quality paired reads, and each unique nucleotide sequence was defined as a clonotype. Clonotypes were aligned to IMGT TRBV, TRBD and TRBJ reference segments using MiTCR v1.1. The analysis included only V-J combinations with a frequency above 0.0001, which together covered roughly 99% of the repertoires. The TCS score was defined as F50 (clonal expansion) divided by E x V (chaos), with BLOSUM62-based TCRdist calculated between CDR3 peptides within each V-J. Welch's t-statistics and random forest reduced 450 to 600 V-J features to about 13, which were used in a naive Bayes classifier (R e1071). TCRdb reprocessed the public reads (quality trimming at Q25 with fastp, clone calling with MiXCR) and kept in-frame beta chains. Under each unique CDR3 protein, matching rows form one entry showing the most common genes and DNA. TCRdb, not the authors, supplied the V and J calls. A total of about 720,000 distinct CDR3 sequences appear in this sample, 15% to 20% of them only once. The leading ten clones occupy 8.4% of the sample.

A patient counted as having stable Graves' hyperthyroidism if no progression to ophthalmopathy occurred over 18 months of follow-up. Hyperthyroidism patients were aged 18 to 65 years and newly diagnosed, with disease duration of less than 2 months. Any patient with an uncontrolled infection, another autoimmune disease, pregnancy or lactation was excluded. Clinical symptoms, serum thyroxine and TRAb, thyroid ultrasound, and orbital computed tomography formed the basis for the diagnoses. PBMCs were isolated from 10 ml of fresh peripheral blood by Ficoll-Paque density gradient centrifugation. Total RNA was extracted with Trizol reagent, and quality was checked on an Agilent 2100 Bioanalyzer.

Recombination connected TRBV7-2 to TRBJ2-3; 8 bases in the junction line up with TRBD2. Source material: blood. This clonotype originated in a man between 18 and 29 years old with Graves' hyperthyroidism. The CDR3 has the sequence CASSLRGSGRSFIDTQYF. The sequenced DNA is TGTGCCAGCAGTCTGCGGGGAAGCGGGAGAAGCTTTATAGATACGCAGTATTTT.